Listed below are T cell receptor beta chains from one sample, sequenced in a study of Tregs in tolerant kidney transplant recipients. Repertoires were generated with immunoSEQ multiplex PCR, while TCRdb's copy carries only in-frame clones and drops some. The sample gives some 47,000 clones, approximately 90% of which show up once; 15% is in the top ten. This material consisted of CD8+ T cells from blood (PBMCs), taken 12 months after the transplant. These receptors were obtained from a human patient who received a combined kidney and bone marrow transplant. Some of these T cells may belong to the graft donor. Both conserved end residues are part of each CDR3. Fields, in order: clone size, D gene, J gene, V gene, CDR3 DNA, CDR3 protein. The D gene is left open where the match is weak. A clone size is listed for some rows: how often the clone was seen (once, few, many), or a class if it is expanded.

. . TRBJ2-7 TRBV29-1 TGCAGCGTTGGGAGCTACGAGCAGTACTTC CSVGSYEQYF
. . TRBJ2-7 TRBV7-9 TGTGCCAGCAGCCACACCTTCTACGAGCAGTACTTC CASSHTFYEQYF
. . TRBJ2-7 TRBV27 TGTGCCAGCAGTGAGACAGGCTTACAGGAGCAGTACTTC CASSETGLQEQYF
. . TRBJ2-7 TRBV4-1 TGCGCCAGCAGCCAAGATCCAGGTCTCGAGCAGTACTTC CASSQDPGLEQYF
. . TRBJ1-2 TRBV7-9 TGTGCCAGCAGCTTAGCTATGGAGTATGGCTACACCTTC CASSLAMEYGYTF
. TRBD1 TRBJ1-1 TRBV7-2 TGTGCCAGCAGCCTGGGCAGGGGGTATCTTGAAGCTTTCTTT CASSLGRGYLEAFF
once TRBD1 TRBJ1-2 TRBV29-1 TGCAGCGTAGGGACAGGGGGCCCGGACTATGGCTACACCTTC CSVGTGGPDYGYTF
. . TRBJ2-7 TRBV4-3 TGCGCCAGCAGCCAAGGGACATCCATCTCCTACGAGCAGTACTTC CASSQGTSISYEQYF
. . TRBJ1-3 TRBV4-3 TGCGCCAGCAGCCAAGAGGGCACCTCTGGAAACACCATATATTTT CASSQEGTSGNTIYF
. . TRBJ2-7 TRBV7-9 TGTGCCAGCAGCTTAGGGGTCAGTGACGGGAAGCGTCGTTGGGAGCAGTACTTC CASSLGVSDGKRRWEQYF
. . TRBJ2-1 TRBV19 TGTGCCACCCATGGAGGACAGCTCGGGCTAAAGCAGTTCTTC CATHGGQLGLKQFF
. TRBD2 TRBJ2-1 TRBV7-8 TGTGCCAGCAGCTTAGCGTGGCCAGGGGCGACTAGCGGGAAGTGGATTGAGCAGTTCTTC CASSLAWPGATSGKWIEQFF
. . TRBJ1-1 TRBV9 TGTGCCAGCAGCGTAGCTCGGGGGGGCACTGAAGCTTTCTTT CASSVARGGTEAFF
. TRBD1 TRBJ2-4 TRBV4-3 TGCGCCAGCAGCCAAGGGACAGGGAACAAAAACATTCAGTACTTC CASSQGTGNKNIQYF
. . TRBJ2-3 TRBV6-5 TGTGCCAGCAGTTACACCGGGGGTAGCACAGATACGCAGTATTTT CASSYTGGSTDTQYF
few TRBD1 TRBJ1-4 TRBV5-1 TGCGCCAGCAGCTCAACAGGGGCACCTAATGAAAAACTGTTTTTT CASSSTGAPNEKLFF